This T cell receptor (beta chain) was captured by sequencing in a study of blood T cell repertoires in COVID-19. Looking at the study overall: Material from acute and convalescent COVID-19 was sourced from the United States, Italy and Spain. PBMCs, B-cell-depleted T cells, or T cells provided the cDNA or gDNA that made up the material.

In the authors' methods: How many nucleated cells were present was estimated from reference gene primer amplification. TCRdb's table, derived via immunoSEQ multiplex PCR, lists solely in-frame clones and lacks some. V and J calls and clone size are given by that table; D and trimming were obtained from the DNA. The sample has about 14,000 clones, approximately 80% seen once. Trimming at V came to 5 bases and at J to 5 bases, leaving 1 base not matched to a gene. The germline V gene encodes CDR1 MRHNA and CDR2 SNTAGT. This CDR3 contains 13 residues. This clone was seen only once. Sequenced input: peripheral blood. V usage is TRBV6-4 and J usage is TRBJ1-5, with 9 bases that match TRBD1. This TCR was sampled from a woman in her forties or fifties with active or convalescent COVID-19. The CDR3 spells CASSRTGDQPQHF. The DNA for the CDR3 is TGTGCCAGCAGTCGGACAGGGGATCAGCCCCAGCATTTT.